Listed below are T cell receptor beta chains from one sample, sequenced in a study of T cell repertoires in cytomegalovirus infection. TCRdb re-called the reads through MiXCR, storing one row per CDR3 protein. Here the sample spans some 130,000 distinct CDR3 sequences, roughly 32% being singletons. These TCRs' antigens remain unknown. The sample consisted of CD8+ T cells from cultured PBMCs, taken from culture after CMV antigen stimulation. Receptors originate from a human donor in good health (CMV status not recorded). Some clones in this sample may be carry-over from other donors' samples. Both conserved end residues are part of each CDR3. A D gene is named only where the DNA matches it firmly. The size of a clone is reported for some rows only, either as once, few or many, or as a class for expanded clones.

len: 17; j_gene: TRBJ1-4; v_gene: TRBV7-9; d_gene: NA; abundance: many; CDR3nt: TGTGCCAGCACCATCGTAGGAGGGCGAGGGACTAATGAAAAACTGTTTTTT; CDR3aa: CASTIVGGRGTNEKLFF
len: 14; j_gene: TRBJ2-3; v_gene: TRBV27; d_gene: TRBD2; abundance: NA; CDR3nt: TGTGCCAGCGGTCTAGCGGGGGCCACAGATACGCAGTATTTT; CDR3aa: CASGLAGATDTQYF
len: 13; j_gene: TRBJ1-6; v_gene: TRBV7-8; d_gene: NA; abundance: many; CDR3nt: TGTGCCAGCAGCTTAGAGGGTAATTCACCCCTCCACTTT; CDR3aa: CASSLEGNSPLHF
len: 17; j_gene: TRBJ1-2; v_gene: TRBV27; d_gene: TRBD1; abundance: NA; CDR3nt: TGTGCCAGCAGTCATCGACAGGGGCTCGGCGATAACTATGGCTACACCTTC; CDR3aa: CASSHRQGLGDNYGYTF
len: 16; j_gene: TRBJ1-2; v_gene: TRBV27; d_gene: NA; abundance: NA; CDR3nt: TGTGCCAGCCTTCCTCGGGGCCCTCCCGCTAACTATGGCTACACCTTC; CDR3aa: CASLPRGPPANYGYTF
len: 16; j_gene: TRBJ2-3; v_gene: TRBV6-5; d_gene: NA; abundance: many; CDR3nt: TGTGCCAGCAGTTACTCTCACAGCTCTAGCACAGATACGCAGTATTTT; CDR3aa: CASSYSHSSSTDTQYF
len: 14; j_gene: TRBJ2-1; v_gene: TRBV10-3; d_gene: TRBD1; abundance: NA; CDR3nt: TGTGCCATCAGTACCGGGACAGGTACTAATGAGCAGTTCTTC; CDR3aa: CAISTGTGTNEQFF
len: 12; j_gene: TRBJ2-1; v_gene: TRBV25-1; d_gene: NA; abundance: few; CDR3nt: TGTGCCAGCAGGACAACCTACAATGAGCAGTTCTTC; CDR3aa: CASRTTYNEQFF
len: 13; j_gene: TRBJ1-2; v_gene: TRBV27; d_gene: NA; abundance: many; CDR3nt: TGTGCCAGCAGTTTGACAGAGAACTATGGCTACACCTTC; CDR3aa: CASSLTENYGYTF
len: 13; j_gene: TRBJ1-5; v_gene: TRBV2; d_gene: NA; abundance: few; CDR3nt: TGTGCCAGCAGTGGCCCACCCGGGCAGCCCCAGCATTTT; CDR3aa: CASSGPPGQPQHF
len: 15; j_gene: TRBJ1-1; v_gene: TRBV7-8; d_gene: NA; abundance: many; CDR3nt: TGTGCCAGCAGCTTCGCAGGGGACATGAACACTGAAGCTTTCTTT; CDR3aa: CASSFAGDMNTEAFF
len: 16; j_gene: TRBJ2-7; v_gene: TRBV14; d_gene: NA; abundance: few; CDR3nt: TGTGCCAGCAGCCAGGGGGAGGCCTCGTGGGGCTACGAGCAGTACTTC; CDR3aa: CASSQGEASWGYEQYF
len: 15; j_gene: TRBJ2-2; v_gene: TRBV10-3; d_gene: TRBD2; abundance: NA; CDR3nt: TGTGCCATCGGGACTAGCGGGGGGGCCTCCGGGGAGCTGTTTTTT; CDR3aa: CAIGTSGGASGELFF
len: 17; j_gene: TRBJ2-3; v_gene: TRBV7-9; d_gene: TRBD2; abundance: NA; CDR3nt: TGTGCCAGCAGCTCAACGGGGACTAGCGGGAGCACAGATACGCAGTATTTT; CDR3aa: CASSSTGTSGSTDTQYF
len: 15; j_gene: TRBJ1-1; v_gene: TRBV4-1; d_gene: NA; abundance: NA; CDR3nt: TGCGCCAGCAGCCAAGAGGCGACCTTGAGGACTGAAGCTTTCTTT; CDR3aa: CASSQEATLRTEAFF
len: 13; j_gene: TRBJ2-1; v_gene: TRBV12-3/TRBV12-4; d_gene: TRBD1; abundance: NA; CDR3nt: TGTGCCAGCAGTAGACAGGGTAGAGATGAGCAGTTCTTC; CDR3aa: CASSRQGRDEQFF
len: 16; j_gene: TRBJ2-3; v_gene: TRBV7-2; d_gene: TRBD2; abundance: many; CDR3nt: TGTGCCAGCAGCCGACTAGCGGGGGGGCCTGAAGATACGCAGTATTTT; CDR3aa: CASSRLAGGPEDTQYF
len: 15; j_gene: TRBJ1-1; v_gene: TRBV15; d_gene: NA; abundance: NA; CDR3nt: TGTGCCACCAGCAGGGCACGGGGGATGAACACTGAAGCTTTCTTT; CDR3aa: CATSRARGMNTEAFF
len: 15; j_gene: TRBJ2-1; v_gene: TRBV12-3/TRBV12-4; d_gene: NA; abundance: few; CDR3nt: TGTGCCAGCAGGTCCCACTTTTGGGCGGCCGATGAGCAGTTCTTC; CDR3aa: CASRSHFWAADEQFF
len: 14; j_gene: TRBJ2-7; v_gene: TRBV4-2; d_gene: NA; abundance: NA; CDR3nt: TGTGCCAGCAGCCAAGATAGCGCCCTCTCCGAGCAGTACTTC; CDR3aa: CASSQDSALSEQYF
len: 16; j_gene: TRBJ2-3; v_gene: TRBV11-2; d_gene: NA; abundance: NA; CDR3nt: TGTGCCAGCAGCTTAGATGGCCTAGCGCGCACAGATACGCAGTATTTT; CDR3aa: CASSLDGLARTDTQYF
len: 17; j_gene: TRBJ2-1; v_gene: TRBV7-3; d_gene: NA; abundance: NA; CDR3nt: TGTGCCAGCAGCCCCGGGACGGGGACTCCCCCGCACAATGAGCAGTTCTTC; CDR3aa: CASSPGTGTPPHNEQFF
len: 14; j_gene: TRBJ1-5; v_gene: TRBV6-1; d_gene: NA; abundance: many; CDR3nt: TGTGCCAGCAATCATCGGTATAGCAATCAGCCCCAGCATTTT; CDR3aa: CASNHRYSNQPQHF
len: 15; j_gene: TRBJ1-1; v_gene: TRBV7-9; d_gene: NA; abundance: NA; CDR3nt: TGTGCCAGCAGCCAGGAGGGGGTAGCGTGGACTGAAGCTTTCTTT; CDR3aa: CASSQEGVAWTEAFF
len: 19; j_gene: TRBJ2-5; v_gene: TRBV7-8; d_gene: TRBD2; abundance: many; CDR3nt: TGTGCCAGCAGCTCCCGAAGACTAGCGGGGGGACCGTACCAAGAGACCCAGTACTTC; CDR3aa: CASSSRRLAGGPYQETQYF
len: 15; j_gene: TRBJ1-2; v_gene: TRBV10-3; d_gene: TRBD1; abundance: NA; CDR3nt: TGTGCCATCAACCTCGCAGGGGGCCAACCAGGTGGCTACACCTTC; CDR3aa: CAINLAGGQPGGYTF
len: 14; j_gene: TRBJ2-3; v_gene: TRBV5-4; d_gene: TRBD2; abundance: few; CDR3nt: TGTGCCAGCAGCTTGACTAGCGGTGGAGGTGGGCAGTATTTT; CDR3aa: CASSLTSGGGGQYF
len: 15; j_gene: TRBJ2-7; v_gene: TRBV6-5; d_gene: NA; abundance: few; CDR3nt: TGTGCCAGCAGTTACTATGACTCCTCTTCCTACGAGCAGTACTTC; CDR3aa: CASSYYDSSSYEQYF
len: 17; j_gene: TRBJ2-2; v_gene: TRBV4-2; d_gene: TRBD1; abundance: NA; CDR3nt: TGTGCCAGCAGCCCACGAACCGGGACAGGGGGCACCGGGGAGCTGTTTTTT; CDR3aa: CASSPRTGTGGTGELFF
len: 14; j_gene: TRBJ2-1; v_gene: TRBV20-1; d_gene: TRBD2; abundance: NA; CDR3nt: TGCAGTGCTCGTAGCGGGGGAGTCTACAATGAGCAGTTCTTC; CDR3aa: CSARSGGVYNEQFF
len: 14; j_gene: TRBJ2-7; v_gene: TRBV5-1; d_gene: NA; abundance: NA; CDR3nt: TGCGCCAGCAGCTTGCCCTCTAGCTCCTACGAGCAGTACTTC; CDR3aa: CASSLPSSSYEQYF
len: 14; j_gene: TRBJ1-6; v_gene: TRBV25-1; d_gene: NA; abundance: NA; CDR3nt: TGTGCCAGCAGTGTGGAGGGCACCGGTTCACCCCTCCACTTT; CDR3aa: CASSVEGTGSPLHF
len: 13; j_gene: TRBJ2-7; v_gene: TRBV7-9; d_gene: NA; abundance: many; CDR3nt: TGTGCCAGCAGCTCCGTAAACAGCTACGAGCAGTACTTC; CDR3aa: CASSSVNSYEQYF
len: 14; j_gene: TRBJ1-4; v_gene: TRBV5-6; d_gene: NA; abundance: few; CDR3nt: TGTGCCAGCAGCGATTGGCGGTCGGACGAAAAACTGTTTTTT; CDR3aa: CASSDWRSDEKLFF
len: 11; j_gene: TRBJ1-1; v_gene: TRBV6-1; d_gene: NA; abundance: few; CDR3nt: TGTGCCAGCGCCCGGGGTGCTGAAGCTTTCTTT; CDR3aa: CASARGAEAFF
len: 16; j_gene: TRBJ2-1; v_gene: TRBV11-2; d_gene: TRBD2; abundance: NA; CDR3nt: TGTGCCAGCAGCCGGACTAGCGGGGGCACCTACAATGAGCAGTTCTTC; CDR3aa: CASSRTSGGTYNEQFF
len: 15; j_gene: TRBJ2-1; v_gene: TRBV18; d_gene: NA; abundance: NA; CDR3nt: TGTGCCAGCTCACTCCCGGGACCCGCCTACAATGAGCAGTTCTTC; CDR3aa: CASSLPGPAYNEQFF
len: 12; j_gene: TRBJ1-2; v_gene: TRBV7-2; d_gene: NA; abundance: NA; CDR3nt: TGTGCCAGCAGCCCCAAGACCGATGGCTACACCTTC; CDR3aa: CASSPKTDGYTF
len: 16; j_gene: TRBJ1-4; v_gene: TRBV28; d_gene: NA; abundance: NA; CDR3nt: TGTGCCAGCAGTTTAACAGGGACCTACTACTTTGAAAAACTGTTTTTT; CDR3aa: CASSLTGTYYFEKLFF
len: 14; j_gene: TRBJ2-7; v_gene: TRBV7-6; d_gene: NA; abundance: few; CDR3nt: TGTGCCAGCAGCGACACCGGGCTACCCTACGAGCAGTACTTC; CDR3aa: CASSDTGLPYEQYF
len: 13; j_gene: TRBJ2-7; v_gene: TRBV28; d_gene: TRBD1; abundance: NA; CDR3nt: TGTGCCAGCAGCCTTATACAGGGGGGCGGGCAGTACTTC; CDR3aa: CASSLIQGGGQYF
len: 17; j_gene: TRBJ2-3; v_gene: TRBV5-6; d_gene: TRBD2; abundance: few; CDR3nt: TGTGCCAGCAGCTTGGGTTTTCTAGCGGGGTCTGGGGATACGCAGTATTTT; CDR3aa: CASSLGFLAGSGDTQYF
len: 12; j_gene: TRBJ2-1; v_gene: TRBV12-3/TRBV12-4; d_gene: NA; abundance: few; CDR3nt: TGTGCCAGCAGTCCCGGACAATACGAGCAGTTCTTC; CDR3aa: CASSPGQYEQFF
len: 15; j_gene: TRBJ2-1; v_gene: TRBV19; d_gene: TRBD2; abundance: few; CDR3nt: TGTGCCAGTAGTACCAGCGGGGGGGCTCACAATGAGCAGTTCTTC; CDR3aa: CASSTSGGAHNEQFF
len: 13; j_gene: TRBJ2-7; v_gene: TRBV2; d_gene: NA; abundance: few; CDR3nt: TGTGCCAGCAGTGCGGTGGGAGAGTACGAGCAGTACTTC; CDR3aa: CASSAVGEYEQYF
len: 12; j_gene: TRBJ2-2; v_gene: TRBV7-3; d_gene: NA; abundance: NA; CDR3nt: TGTGCCAGCAGCTTTGGGGACGGGGAGCTGTTTTTT; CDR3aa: CASSFGDGELFF